The 14 T cell receptor beta chains below come from one sample, sequenced in a study of cytomegalovirus exposure and HLA in healthy donors (dated by TCRdb to about 2017). The library was obtained by the immunoSEQ multiplex PCR assay. The table was pulled from immuneACCESS by TCRdb, which kept in-frame rearrangements only. Such tables lose some clones; where checked, under half of the loss comes from unresolved V genes, and the rest has no known cause. For this sample the table gives 60,000 to 75,000 clones, of which 95% were detected only once. The top ten constitute 6% to 8.5% of the sample. What was sequenced was PBMCs. All receptors come from a woman between 18 and 29 years old in good health and CMV-seropositive.

This clone appeared a single time. The V and J genes are TRBV19 and TRBJ2-1; D is possibly TRBD1 (6 bases). The CDR3 is made up of 13 amino acids. V shed 9 bases and J shed 4 bases, with 13 bases lying between them. Germline CDR1 reads LNHDA; CDR2 reads SQIVND (reference sequence). The DNA for the CDR3 is TGTGCCAGCGGCCCGAGGGGGTACAATGAGCAGTTCTTC. Encoded protein: CASGPRGYNEQFF.

The chain carries TRBV30 and TRBJ2-2; tentatively, D is TRBD1 (5 bases). This CDR3 comprises 16 residues. From germline, CDR1 is GTSNPN and CDR2 SVGIG (reference sequence). The V gene lost 0 bases and the J gene lost 1 base, with 12 bases spanning the gap. In DNA form, the CDR3 reads TGTGCCTGGAGTGTACGTCGTCAGGGGAACACCGGGGAGCTGTTTTTT. Protein sequence: CAWSVRRQGNTGELFF.

The chain employs TRBV7-9 and TRBJ2-2; tentative D call: TRBD1 (5 bases). V was trimmed by 5 bases and J by 6 bases, leaving 22 bases between them. Looked up from germline, CDR1 is SEHNR and CDR2 is FQNEAQ (reference sequence). This CDR3 spans 17 amino acids. The CDR3 DNA reads as TGTGCCAGCAGCCAAAGGAGAAGAAGGGGTTCTGCCGGGGAGCTGTTTTTT. Translating it yields CASSQRRRRGSAGELFF.

The chain joins TRBV13 to TRBJ1-1; weak D call: TRBD1 (5 bases). Germline assignment: CDR1 PRHDT and CDR2 FYEKMQ (reference sequence). The CDR3 consists of 13 residues. Trimming took 2 bases from V and 9 from J, leaving 13 bases between them. CDR3: CASSLLQGVQAFF. CDR3 in DNA: TGTGCCAGCAGCTTACTCCAGGGTGTACAAGCTTTCTTT.

The chain recombines TRBV25-1 with TRBJ2-3, with 7 positions matching TRBD1. This CDR3 has 15 residues. CDR1 and CDR2 from the germline V gene are MGHDK and SYGVNS. V lost 5 bases, J lost 4 bases, and 9 bases stayed unmatched. Here the CDR3 DNA reads TGTGCCAGCAGTCACAGGGGAATCAAGGCAGATACGCAGTATTTT. It is translated as CASSHRGIKADTQYF.

This clone was observed once. The V gene is TRBV6-5, the J gene TRBJ1-1; a possible D gene is TRBD1 (6 bases). V was trimmed by 4 bases and J by 8 bases, leaving 11 bases between them. The length of the CDR3 is 12 residues. Germline CDR1 is MNHEY and CDR2 is SVGAGI. Here the CDR3 reads CASSSTGTEAFF. In nucleotides, the CDR3 is TGTGCCAGCAGTTCTACCGGGACAGAAGCTTTCTTT.

The V and J genes are TRBV7-8 and TRBJ2-7, with a weak D call TRBD1 (7 bases). Germline V CDR1 and CDR2: SGHVS, FQNEAQ. CDR3 length: 17 amino acids. Trimming took off 1 base at V and 3 bases at J, with 19 bases between the two ends. The CDR3, as DNA: TGTGCCAGCAGCTTAGTCGGGGGCATAGGGACAGACTACGAGCAGTACTTC. Protein: CASSLVGGIGTDYEQYF.

The rearrangement uses TRBV9 and TRBJ2-1; TRBD1 matches 7 bases. V was pared by 4 bases and J by 9 bases, with 7 bases of the junction left unmatched. CDR3 length equals 13 residues. Per germline, CDR1 SGDLS and CDR2 YYNGEE. The CDR3 sequence is CASSLGGSTEQFF. Here the CDR3 DNA reads TGTGCCAGCAGCCTAGGGGGCTCAACTGAGCAGTTCTTC.

The chain employs TRBV4-1 and TRBJ1-1; D gene ambiguous. V dropped 6 bases and J dropped 4 bases, with 12 bases sitting between them. Germline V lookup: CDR1 MGHRA, CDR2 YSYEKL. The CDR3 has 13 residues. CDR3 region: CASSAGLSTEAFF. Written as DNA, the CDR3 is TGCGCCAGCAGTGCGGGTTTGAGCACTGAAGCTTTCTTT.

This sequence joins TRBV5-4 and TRBJ2-3; D possibly corresponds to TRBD1 (6 bases). There are 14 residues in the CDR3. V lost 0 bases and J 5 bases, leaving 10 bases between the germline ends. Germline CDR1 reads SGHNT; CDR2 reads YYREEE (reference sequence). In DNA form, the CDR3 reads TGTGCCAGCAGCTTGGCCCGAGGGGGAGATACGCAGTATTTT. Its translation is CASSLARGGDTQYF.

This chain joins TRBV6-6 and TRBJ2-1, with a tentative D call TRBD2 (7 bases). Germline V gives CDR1 MNHNY, CDR2 SVGAGI (reference sequence). This CDR3 is built from 14 residues. Trimming removed 7 bases from V and 7 bases from J, with 17 bases in between. The CDR3 DNA follows: TGTGCCAGCACCACAACAGGGAGGGGGAATGAGCAGTTCTTC. This gives the protein CASTTTGRGNEQFF.

The V and J genes are TRBV11-3 and TRBJ2-3; TRBD1 agrees at 7 bases. CDR1 and CDR2 from the germline V gene are SGHNT and YENEEA. J lost 2 bases, V lost 4 bases, and 3 bases had no gene match. This CDR3 is built from 14 residues. CDR3 loop: CASSSGGLTDTQYF. CDR3 sequence (DNA): TGTGCCAGCAGCTCAGGGGGTCTCACAGATACGCAGTATTTT.

The chain employs TRBV6-1 and TRBJ1-2; TRBD1 is a possible D gene (6 bases). Germline-derived CDR1 and CDR2 are MNHNS and SASEGT. The CDR3 extends over 14 amino acids. The V end lost 6 bases, the J end lost 4 bases, and 15 bases lay between the germline ends. DNA of the CDR3: TGTGCCAGCAGGGGGGTGACAGGAACCTATGGCTACACCTTC. Protein product: CASRGVTGTYGYTF.

A word on this clone: A junction boundary mismatches the germline segment, possibly from a read error. The V call is TRBV7-9, the J call TRBJ2-1; 9 bases fit TRBD2. The CDR3 totals 14 residues. The germline CDR1 and CDR2 sequences are SEHNR and FQNEAQ (reference sequence). CDR3 region: CASTLAGADNEQFF. The CDR3 DNA sequence: TGTGCCAGCACCTTAGCGGGAGCGGACAATGAGCAGTTCTTC.